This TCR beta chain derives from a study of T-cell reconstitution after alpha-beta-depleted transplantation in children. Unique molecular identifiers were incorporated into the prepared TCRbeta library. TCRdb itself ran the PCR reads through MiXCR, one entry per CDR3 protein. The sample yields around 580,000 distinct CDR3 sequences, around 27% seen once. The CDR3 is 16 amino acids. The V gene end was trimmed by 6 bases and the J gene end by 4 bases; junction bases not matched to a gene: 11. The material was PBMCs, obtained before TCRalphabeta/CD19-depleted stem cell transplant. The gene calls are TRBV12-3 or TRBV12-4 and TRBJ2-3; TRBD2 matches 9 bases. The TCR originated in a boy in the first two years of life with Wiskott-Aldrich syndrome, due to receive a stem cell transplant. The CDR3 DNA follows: TGTGCCAGCAGCCCGGGTGAGCGGGAGGTGCCAGATACGCAGTATTTT. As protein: CASSPGEREVPDTQYF.